A selection of T cell receptor beta chains follows, all from one sample in a study of identical twins. TCRdb independently ran MiXCR on the 5' RACE reads; one entry per CDR3 protein. Of 500,000 to 550,000 distinct CDR3 sequences in the sample, approximately 20% were seen once. These same records also appear under a second study, on yellow fever vaccine responses in identical twins.

Sequenced input: CD4+ T cells sorted from blood. The receptors shown here come from a woman between 18 and 29 years old in good health. The CDR3 runs from the conserved cysteine through the conserved F or W. The D gene is left open where the match is weak. Only some rows state a clone size, as once, few, many or a class for expanded clones.

>few|TRBV29-1|TRBJ2-7|TRBD1
CSVGRTGAYYEQYF
TGCAGCGTGGGTAGGACAGGGGCCTACTACGAGCAGTACTTC
>NA|TRBV5-5|TRBJ2-5|NA
CASSLVLTGLMGETQYF
TGTGCCAGCAGCTTGGTTCTTACTGGTCTAATGGGGGAGACCCAGTACTTC
>many|TRBV12-3/TRBV12-4|TRBJ2-7|TRBD2
CASSSSTSGSYEQYF
TGTGCCAGCAGTTCCTCGACTAGCGGGTCGTACGAGCAGTACTTC
>NA|TRBV7-6|TRBJ2-3|TRBD2
CASSLGTSGGLDTQYF
TGTGCCAGCAGCCTCGGGACTAGCGGGGGTCTCGATACGCAGTATTTT
>NA|TRBV7-6|TRBJ2-7|TRBD1
CASSLGVFGTARSSYEQYF
TGTGCCAGCAGCTTAGGGGTTTTTGGGACAGCAAGGAGCTCCTACGAGCAGTACTTC
>few|TRBV7-9|TRBJ1-2|TRBD1
CASSRRTGFNYGYTF
TGTGCCAGCAGCCGCCGGACAGGTTTTAACTATGGCTACACCTTC
>few|TRBV20-1|TRBJ2-5|TRBD2
CSARVVSARELETQYF
TGCAGTGCTAGGGTAGTGTCGGCGCGGGAGTTAGAGACCCAGTACTTC
>once|TRBV19|TRBJ2-3|NA
CATKIGGGTDTQYF
TGTGCCACCAAGATTGGGGGAGGCACAGATACGCAGTATTTT
>NA|TRBV29-1|TRBJ1-1|NA
CSVDGNTEAFF
TGCAGCGTTGACGGGAACACTGAAGCTTTCTTT
>NA|TRBV15|TRBJ1-2|TRBD1
CATSTGDRNYGYTF
TGTGCCACCTCGACGGGGGACAGGAACTATGGCTACACCTTC
>NA|TRBV24-1|TRBJ2-1|TRBD2
CATSDSLAANEQFF
TGTGCCACCAGTGATTCTCTAGCGGCCAATGAGCAGTTCTTC
>NA|TRBV12-3/TRBV12-4|TRBJ2-1|NA
CASTRRGEGHEQFF
TGTGCCAGCACCCGACGTGGGGAAGGGCATGAGCAGTTCTTC
>few|TRBV6-5|TRBJ2-2|TRBD1
CASSSPRGRGPGELFF
TGTGCCAGCAGTTCCCCCAGGGGGCGCGGTCCCGGGGAGCTGTTTTTT
>NA|TRBV2|TRBJ2-1|TRBD2
CASRPASGRAYNEQFF
TGTGCCAGCAGGCCGGCTAGCGGGAGGGCCTACAATGAGCAGTTCTTC
>few|TRBV5-4|TRBJ2-3|TRBD2
CASSAIAGVVDTQYF
TGTGCCAGCAGCGCTATAGCGGGAGTTGTAGATACGCAGTATTTT
>few|TRBV2|TRBJ2-2|NA
CASRTITGELFF
TGTGCCAGCAGGACAATCACCGGGGAGCTGTTTTTT
>few|TRBV6-1|TRBJ2-2|TRBD2
CASRAGGPNTGELFF
TGTGCCAGCAGGGCGGGAGGGCCAAACACCGGGGAGCTGTTTTTT